Below, 21 T cell receptor beta chains from the same sample are listed, as sequenced in a study of cytomegalovirus exposure and HLA in healthy donors. The PCR contained 60 Vbeta and 13 Jbeta primers. Sequenced by immunoSEQ multiplex PCR; TCRdb stores in-frame clones only, minus some. The sample has 250,000 to 350,000 clones, about nine tenths seen once. Sequenced sample: PBMCs. The receptors were sampled from a man aged 35-49 years in good health and CMV-seropositive.

The chain uses TRBV29-1 and TRBJ1-1; D is perhaps TRBD1 (5 bases). Trimming pared 3 bases from V and 6 bases from J, leaving 14 bases between. The CDR3 extends over 13 amino acids. Germline lookup yields CDR1 SQVTM and CDR2 ANQGSEA. The CDR3 protein is CSVEGQGLSEAFF. The CDR3 nucleotides read TGCAGCGTTGAGGGTCAGGGTTTATCTGAAGCTTTCTTT.

This CDR3 reads CAWSRSLGQSNQPQHF. The CDR3 DNA follows: TGTGCCTGGAGCCGCAGCCTCGGACAGAGCAATCAGCCCCAGCATTTT. This chain joins TRBV30 and TRBJ1-5; TRBD1 might be the D (6 bases). The germline V gene has CDR1 GTSNPN and CDR2 SVGIG (reference sequence). V was clipped by 3 bases and J by 1 base, with 16 bases between them. This CDR3 spans 16 amino acids.

The chain carries TRBV6-1 and TRBJ1-2; TRBD1 agrees at 9 bases. CDR3 length equals 12 residues. Germline-derived CDR1 and CDR2 are MNHNS and SASEGT. Trimming at V came to 8 bases and at J to 6 bases, leaving 4 bases not matched to a gene. The CDR3: CASVWTGDGYTF. The CDR3 bases are TGTGCCAGCGTTTGGACAGGGGATGGCTACACCTTC.

The chain recombines TRBV27 with TRBJ2-5; 14 nucleotides agree with TRBD2. J lost 4 bases, V lost 6 bases, and 7 bases had no gene match. The germline gives CDR1 MNHEY, CDR2 SMNVEV (reference sequence). CDR3 length equals 16 residues. The CDR3: CASRERLAGGLETQYF. DNA of the CDR3: TGTGCCAGCAGAGAGAGACTAGCGGGAGGGCTAGAGACCCAGTACTTC.

This rearrangement joins TRBV10-1 to TRBJ2-1; D remains ambiguous. Germline V CDR1 and CDR2: WNHNN, SYGVQD (reference sequence). The V end lost 3 bases, the J end lost 0 bases, and 12 bases lay between the germline ends. The CDR3 contains 16 residues. CDR3 sequence: CASSDGLVNSYNEQFF. CDR3 DNA sequence: TGCGCCAGCAGTGATGGGCTCGTGAACTCCTACAATGAGCAGTTCTTC.

The V call is TRBV7-2, the J call TRBJ1-5; maybe TRBD1 (6 bases). The CDR3 loop spans 16 amino acids. Germline assignment: CDR1 SGHTA and CDR2 FQGNSA. Trimming left V 4 bases short and J 1 base short, with 14 bases between. CDR3 amino acids: CASSSGQSQSNQPQHF. In nucleotides, the CDR3 is TGTGCCAGCAGCTCTGGACAGTCTCAAAGCAATCAGCCCCAGCATTTT. Variable domain in full (rest from reference TRBV7-2 and TRBJ1-5): GAGVSQSPSNKVTEKGKDVELRCDPISGHTALYWYRQSLGQGLEFLIYFQGNSAPDKSGLPSDRFSAERTGGSVSTLTIQRTQQEDSAVYLCASSSGQSQSNQPQHFGDGTRLSIL.

V is TRBV5-1 and J is TRBJ2-1; 10 bases line up with TRBD1. CDR3 size: 15 residues. The J segment lost 7 bases and the V segment lost 4 bases, leaving 8 bases of the junction unmatched. The germline CDR1 and CDR2 sequences are SGHRS and YFSETQ. CDR3 region: CASSRTGGDPNEQFF. CDR3 DNA sequence: TGCGCCAGCAGCCGGACAGGGGGGGACCCTAATGAGCAGTTCTTC.

This clone was recorded once. The chain joins TRBV7-8 to TRBJ2-3; maybe TRBD2 (6 bases). The CDR3 extends over 16 amino acids. The germline CDR1 and CDR2 sequences are SGHVS and FQNEAQ. The V end was cut by 0 bases, the J end by 1 base, with 11 bases between. The CDR3 loop is CASSLALRLGTDTQYF. In DNA form, the CDR3 reads TGTGCCAGCAGCTTAGCGTTGCGACTAGGCACAGATACGCAGTATTTT.

This sequence joins TRBV7-2 and TRBJ1-2; D not resolved. Trimming left V 1 base short and J 6 bases short, with 12 bases between. The CDR3 length is 14 residues. Germline CDR1 and CDR2: SGHTA and FQGNSA. CDR3 amino acids: CASSLDWAGNGYTF. The CDR3 nucleotides read TGTGCCAGCAGCTTAGATTGGGCGGGGAATGGCTACACCTTC. Full variable domain (remainder filled in from reference TRBV7-2 and TRBJ1-2): GAGVSQSPSNKVTEKGKDVELRCDPISGHTALYWYRQSLGQGLEFLIYFQGNSAPDKSGLPSDRFSAERTGGSVSTLTIQRTQQEDSAVYLCASSLDWAGNGYTFGSGTRLTVV.

The chain has TRBV30 and TRBJ2-3; possible D gene TRBD1, 6 bases. V was pared by 3 bases and J by 0 bases, with 22 bases between. The length of the CDR3 is 18 residues. CDR1 GTSNPN and CDR2 SVGIG come from the germline V gene (reference sequence). The CDR3 reads CAWSLYNRAGASTDTQYF. The CDR3 DNA reads TGTGCCTGGAGCCTCTATAACCGCGCAGGGGCTAGCACAGATACGCAGTATTTT.

V usage is TRBV7-2 and J usage is TRBJ1-5; D perhaps matches TRBD1 (5 bases). The germline V gene encodes CDR1 SGHTA and CDR2 FQGNSA. The CDR3 has 15 residues. V was pared by 0 bases and J by 6 bases, with 12 bases between. CDR3 loop: CASSLARGHGQPQHF. The CDR3 DNA follows: TGTGCCAGCAGCTTAGCGCGCGGACATGGTCAGCCCCAGCATTTT.

The chain carries TRBV6-5 and TRBJ2-5; 8 positions match TRBD1. The assigned J gene may be wrong: the sequence end matches TRBJ2-7 better. There are 15 residues in the CDR3. Germline V gene sequence: CDR1 MNHEY, CDR2 SVGAGI. The CDR3 is CASRGAGQGSYEQYF. The CDR3 nucleotides read TGTGCCAGCAGAGGCGCTGGACAGGGTTCCTACGAGCAGTACTTC.

This chain connects TRBV2 to TRBJ2-1, with 7 bases fitting TRBD2. The V segment lost 1 base and the J segment 6 bases; nucleotides outside the gene matches: 6. The germline CDR1 and CDR2 sequences are SNHLY and FYNNEI. The CDR3 runs 15 residues. The CDR3 DNA follows: TGTGCCAGCAGTGAAGTGGGAGGGCCGAGCAATGAGCAGTTCTTC. Its protein is CASSEVGGPSNEQFF.

V gene TRBV15 combines with J gene TRBJ2-7; D is possibly TRBD1 (5 bases). The V gene lost 2 bases and the J gene lost 1 base, with 9 bases spanning the gap. CDR3 length equals 14 residues. Germline CDR1 and CDR2: LNHNV and YYDKDF (reference sequence). CDR3 amino acids: CATSRQGRSYEQYF. DNA for the CDR3: TGTGCCACCAGCAGACAGGGCCGGTCCTACGAGCAGTACTTC.

The V gene is TRBV6-4, the J gene TRBJ2-1; 11 bases fit TRBD2. There are 16 residues in the CDR3. V was pared by 5 bases and J by 10 bases, with 13 bases of the junction left unmatched. Germline values: CDR1 MRHNA, CDR2 SNTAGT. For the CDR3, the DNA is TGTGCCAGCAGTCCCCGCGGACTAGCGGGTACAATGGAGCAGTTCTTC. This sequence encodes CASSPRGLAGTMEQFF.

The chain carries TRBV18 and TRBJ1-2, with 8 nucleotides matching TRBD1. Germline V gives CDR1 KGHSH, CDR2 LQKENI. This CDR3 spans 17 amino acids. Trimming took 5 bases from V and 1 from J; bases not matched to a gene: 12. As DNA, the CDR3 is TGTGCCAGCTCATCCTTGTCAGGGGGCAATGATAACTATGGCTACACCTTC. Translation: CASSSLSGGNDNYGYTF.

V gene TRBV4-3 combines with J gene TRBJ2-7, with D possibly TRBD2 on 6 matching bases. V was cut by 5 bases and J by 6 bases, with 11 bases left in between. Germline loops: CDR1 LGHNA, CDR2 YSLEER. This CDR3 is built from 12 residues. CDR3 coding DNA: TGCGCCAGCAGCAGGGAGGAGGCCGAGCAGTACTTC. This sequence encodes CASSREEAEQYF.

The chain couples TRBV5-1 to TRBJ2-7; D uncertain. V was trimmed by 3 bases and J by 2 bases, leaving 12 bases between them. Germline assignment: CDR1 SGHRS and CDR2 YFSETQ. The CDR3 is made up of 14 amino acids. The CDR3 DNA sequence: TGCGCCAGCAGCTATTCAGGCAAGACCTACGAGCAGTACTTC. It is translated as CASSYSGKTYEQYF. Variable domain in full (rest from reference TRBV5-1 and TRBJ2-7): KAGVTQTPRYLIKTRGQQVTLSCSPISGHRSVSWYQQTPGQGLQFLFEYFSETQRNKGNFPGRFSGRQFSNSRSEMNVSTLELGDSALYLCASSYSGKTYEQYFGPGTRLTVT.

The chain has TRBV6-5 and TRBJ2-1; the D gene is possibly TRBD2 (5 bases). CDR1 is MNHEY, CDR2 SVGAGI, per germline. V was clipped by 6 bases and J by 0 bases, with 12 bases between them. The CDR3 consists of 15 residues. CDR3: CASRLTGSSYNEQFF. Written as DNA, the CDR3 is TGTGCCAGCAGATTGACTGGGAGCTCCTACAATGAGCAGTTCTTC.

CDR3 in amino acids: CASSQDPTSGSPVDTQYF. CDR3 DNA: TGCGCCAGCAGCCAAGACCCCACTAGCGGGAGTCCGGTAGATACGCAGTATTTT. The gene calls are TRBV4-3 and TRBJ2-3; TRBD2 agrees at 11 bases. Germline CDR1 reads LGHNA; CDR2 reads YSLEER. Trimming at V came to 0 bases and at J to 5 bases, leaving 10 bases not matched to a gene. This CDR3 region has 18 residues.

The rearrangement links TRBV7-9 to TRBJ2-5; 8 nucleotides align to TRBD1. This CDR3 spans 14 amino acids. The germline gives CDR1 SEHNR, CDR2 FQNEAQ (reference sequence). The V segment lost 4 bases and the J segment 2 bases; nucleotides outside the gene matches: 3. The CDR3 sequence is CASSSRTGQETQYF. The DNA of the CDR3 is TGTGCCAGCAGCTCGCGGACAGGGCAAGAGACCCAGTACTTC.